This T cell receptor beta chain was recovered during a study of blood T cells in healthy people across ages. The CDR3 extends over 15 amino acids. Germline CDR1 is MNHEY and CDR2 is SVGAGI. V gave up 5 bases and J gave up 2 bases, with 13 bases separating them. Combining a sample-barcoded 5' primer with a J-beta primer mix, a second PCR ran for roughly 7 to 12 cycles. In TCRdb, the 5' RACE reads were re-called with MiXCR into one record per CDR3 protein. The table records about 780,000 distinct CDR3 sequences, approximately 24% of them present only once. This clonotype was detected a few times. This same sample was also taken into another study, of T cells of mothers and their children.

The rearrangement links TRBV6-5 to TRBJ2-1; D is possibly TRBD1 or TRBD2 (5 bases each). The receptor comes from a boy between 10 and 17 years old in good health. Sequencing was performed on blood. This CDR3 reads CASSPRRETYNEQFF. DNA for the CDR3: TGTGCCAGCAGTCCTCGCAGGGAGACCTACAATGAGCAGTTCTTC.